The clone carrying this T cell receptor (beta chain) was observed a handful of times. Its antigen is currently unknown. Sorted CD4+ subsets: naive, central memory, regulatory, stem cell-like memory (CD45RO/CCR7/CD25/CD127/CD95/CD27 panel). These data come from a study of beta chain features in type 1 diabetes. Regarding the study as a whole: Significant though moderate, a shortening of TCRB CDR3s appeared in all four CD4+ subsets of Type 1 diabetes patients.

Trimming left V 2 bases short and J 3 bases short, with 10 bases between. CDR3 length: 14 amino acids. Looked up from germline, CDR1 is SGHAT and CDR2 is FQDESV (reference sequence). The authors reverse transcribed all of the isolated RNA, so sequencing captured expressed TCRB transcripts. The table came from immunoSEQ multiplex PCR; TCRdb's copy has only in-frame clones and leaves some out. The profile covers 60,000 or so clones, with approximately 59% appearing a single time and about 2.2% taken by the ten largest. The V gene is TRBV11-1, the J gene TRBJ2-5, with D maybe TRBD1 (5 bases). This TCR derives from a woman aged 18-35 years in good health. Sequencing used Tregs from blood. As DNA, the CDR3 is TGTGCCAGCAGCTTATCAGGGTTGGAAGAGACCCAGTACTTC. Its protein is CASSLSGLEETQYF.